The 18 T cell receptor beta chains in this list originate from one sample, sequenced in a study of lymphopenia after photon versus proton radiotherapy. Measured with immunoSEQ multiplex PCR; TCRdb has only the in-frame clones, and not every one. Of approximately 7,200 clones in the sample, approximately 93% were seen once. Sample: peripheral blood, taken from a patient treated with photon-based radiotherapy. Receptor source: a woman in her fifties or sixties with cholangiocarcinoma.

V gene TRBV19 combines with J gene TRBJ2-5; a possible D gene is TRBD2 (6 bases). Germline CDR1 reads LNHDA; CDR2 reads SQIVND (reference sequence). The CDR3 loop spans 14 amino acids. Trimming removed 4 bases from V and 7 bases from J, with 16 bases in between. Written as DNA, the CDR3 is TGTGCCAGTAGTAGTACGACTAGTGGGGGGACCCAGTACTTC. It specifies CASSSTTSGGTQYF.

The chain combines TRBV5-8 with TRBJ2-1; D might be TRBD1 or TRBD2, each matching 5 bases. Germline lookup yields CDR1 SGHTS and CDR2 YDEGEE. The CDR3 contains 14 residues. Trimming removed 2 bases from V and 7 bases from J, with 13 bases in between. CDR3 sequence reads: CASSFWDGENEQFF. The CDR3 DNA reads TGTGCCAGCAGCTTCTGGGACGGGGAAAATGAGCAGTTCTTC. The full variable domain, its missing parts supplied by reference TRBV5-8 and TRBJ2-1, is EAGVTQSPTHLIKTRGQQATLRCSPISGHTSVYWYQQALGLGLQFLLWYDEGEERNRGNFPPRFSGRQFPNYSSELNVNALELEDSALYLCASSFWDGENEQFFGPGTRLTVL.

The chain uses TRBV27 and TRBJ1-1; the match to TRBD1 covers 9 bases. The CDR3 loop spans 14 amino acids. Germline-derived CDR1 and CDR2 are MNHEY and SMNVEV (reference sequence). With 5 bases clipped from V and 5 bases from J, the junction kept 6 bases outside the gene matches. The CDR3 protein is CASSLLGQGTEAFF. CDR3 in DNA: TGTGCCAGCAGTCTCCTAGGACAGGGGACTGAAGCTTTCTTT.

J is TRBJ1-2 and V is TRBV5-1; 7 bases fit TRBD1. The germline V gene has CDR1 SGHRS and CDR2 YFSETQ. The CDR3 sequence is 15 residues long. V lost 4 bases to trimming and J lost 0 bases; unmatched junction nucleotides: 6. CDR3 protein: CASSARDSANYGYTF. The DNA for the CDR3 is TGCGCCAGCAGCGCCCGGGACAGCGCTAACTATGGCTACACCTTC.

This clone was seen once. The V gene is TRBV28, the J gene TRBJ1-1; weak D call: TRBD1 (5 bases). In germline, CDR1 is MDHEN, CDR2 SYDVKM. V dropped 6 bases and J dropped 2 bases, with 13 bases sitting between them. This CDR3 has 14 residues. As DNA, the CDR3 is TGTGCCAGCAGCCCACCTGGGACCAACACTGAAGCTTTCTTT. Translating gives CASSPPGTNTEAFF. The whole variable domain, remainder taken from reference TRBV28 and TRBJ1-1, is DVKVTQSSRYLVKRTGEKVFLECVQDMDHENMFWYRQDPGLGLRLIYFSYDVKMKEKGDIPEGYSVSREKKERFSLILESASTNQTSMYLCASSPPGTNTEAFFGQGTRLTVV.

The chain has TRBV7-2 and TRBJ2-1, with a weak D call TRBD1 (6 bases). The V end was cut by 2 bases, the J end by 8 bases, with 7 bases between. Germline values: CDR1 SGHTA, CDR2 FQGNSA. CDR3 length: 12 amino acids. CDR3 sequence: CASSLTGYEQFF. The CDR3 DNA follows: TGTGCCAGCAGCTTAACAGGGTATGAGCAGTTCTTC.

The gene calls are TRBV5-1 and TRBJ1-2; a weak D match, TRBD1 (5 bases). Trimming removed 5 bases from V and 3 bases from J, with 17 bases in between. Germline V CDR1 and CDR2: SGHRS, YFSETQ. The length of the CDR3 is 15 residues. CDR3 in amino acids: CASSLGPPTHYGYTF. Here the CDR3 DNA reads TGCGCCAGCAGTCTGGGACCACCTACCCACTATGGCTACACCTTC.

This clone was counted a single time. Other nucleotide sequences in the sample specify the same CDR3. As DNA, the CDR3 is TGTGCCAGCAGTAAGTTCGTAACAGAGAACACTGAAGCTTTCTTT. Residues: CASSKFVTENTEAFF. V usage is TRBV6-1 and J usage is TRBJ1-1, with D hard to call. There are 15 residues in the CDR3. V lost 5 bases and J lost 1, with 14 bases in between. Germline CDR1 reads MNHNS; CDR2 reads SASEGT.

This sequence joins TRBV5-1 and TRBJ1-5; a possible D gene is TRBD1 (5 bases). The CDR3 runs to 13 residues. Germline V gene lookup returns CDR1 SGHRS and CDR2 YFSETQ. V lost 0 bases and J 7 bases, leaving 8 bases between the germline ends. Here the CDR3 reads CASSLEGRQPQHF. The CDR3 DNA sequence: TGCGCCAGCAGCTTGGAGGGGCGACAGCCCCAGCATTTT.

Only one count was recorded for this clone. The rearrangement links TRBV7-9 to TRBJ1-2; D remains ambiguous. The CDR3 runs 12 residues. V was pared by 2 bases and J by 5 bases, with 6 bases between. CDR1 is SEHNR, CDR2 FQNEAQ, per germline (reference sequence). This CDR3 reads CASSLYGYGYTF. In DNA, the CDR3 is TGTGCCAGCAGCTTATATGGGTATGGCTACACCTTC.

V gene TRBV19 combines with J gene TRBJ2-2, with 12 bases lining up with TRBD2. Germline V CDR1 and CDR2: LNHDA, SQIVND (reference sequence). Trimming removed 5 bases from V and 0 bases from J; junction bases left unmatched: 10. The CDR3 consists of 19 residues. This CDR3 reads CASSARLAGALANTGELFF. The DNA of the CDR3 is TGTGCCAGTAGTGCCAGACTAGCGGGGGCCCTTGCGAACACCGGGGAGCTGTTTTTT.

The chain recombines TRBV11-2 with TRBJ1-1; D call uncertain. V dropped 5 bases and J dropped 1 base, with 11 bases sitting between them. The CDR3 has 14 residues. Germline V gene sequence: CDR1 SGHAT, CDR2 FQNNGV. CDR3 nucleotide sequence: TGTGCCAGCAGCCAGTCCAGCCCGAACACTGAAGCTTTCTTT. This codes for CASSQSSPNTEAFF.

The gene calls are TRBV5-8 and TRBJ1-3; D not certain. The V gene lost 2 bases and the J gene lost 0 bases, with 9 bases spanning the gap. The germline gives CDR1 SGHTS, CDR2 YDEGEE. CDR3 size: 15 residues. DNA for the CDR3: TGTGCCAGCAGCTTCGCGGGTAGCTCTGGAAACACCATATATTTT. Translation gives CASSFAGSSGNTIYF.

V usage is TRBV7-7 and J usage is TRBJ2-3, with 11 bases fitting TRBD2. V was pared by 4 bases and J by 5 bases, with 5 bases of the junction left unmatched. This CDR3 is built from 15 residues. In germline, CDR1 is SSHAT, CDR2 FNYEAQ (reference sequence). For the CDR3, the DNA is TGTGCCAGCAGCTCTTCGACTAGCGGGAAAGATACGCAGTATTTT. The encoded protein is CASSSSTSGKDTQYF.

V is TRBV6-5 and J is TRBJ2-2, with D possibly called TRBD1 or TRBD2 (5 bases each). Germline CDR1 MNHEY, CDR2 SVGAGI. This CDR3 spans 13 amino acids. Trimming removed 6 bases at V and 6 bases at J, with 11 bases between. The CDR3 spells CASRAGRAGELFF. The CDR3 DNA reads as TGTGCCAGCAGGGCAGGGCGGGCCGGGGAGCTGTTTTTT.

The count of this clone is one. J is TRBJ1-3 and V is TRBV6-1; 9 bases align to TRBD1. This CDR3 is 14 amino acids long. Germline loops: CDR1 MNHNS, CDR2 SASEGT. V gave up 6 bases and J gave up 6 bases; unmatched junction bases: 6. This chain's CDR3 is CASRGTGNPNTIYF. The CDR3, as DNA: TGTGCCAGCAGGGGGACAGGGAATCCAAACACCATATATTTT.

The chain employs TRBV19 and TRBJ2-7; TRBD2 is a possible D gene (6 bases). The CDR3 consists of 15 residues. Trimming stripped 8 bases from V and 0 bases from J, with 17 bases between. CDR1 is LNHDA, CDR2 SQIVND, per germline (reference sequence). For the CDR3, the DNA is TGTGCCAGTCGCTCGGGTGGGGGGAGCTCCTACGAGCAGTACTTC. This encodes CASRSGGGSSYEQYF.

The chain couples TRBV11-2 to TRBJ1-4; 9 bases line up with TRBD1. Trimming cost V 1 base and J 3 bases; bases outside gene matches: 3. CDR1 and CDR2 (germline): SGHAT, FQNNGV. The CDR3 sequence is 16 residues long. CDR3 sequence: CASSLGGTGPNEKLFF. For the CDR3, the DNA is TGTGCCAGCAGCTTAGGCGGGACAGGGCCTAATGAAAAACTGTTTTTT.